This T cell receptor (beta chain) came from a study of cytomegalovirus exposure and HLA in healthy donors. Germline CDR1 reads SGHVS; CDR2 reads FQNEAQ. The J segment lost 5 bases and the V segment lost 3 bases, leaving 2 bases of the junction unmatched. The CDR3 loop spans 13 amino acids. Vbeta (60) and Jbeta (13) primers were used in the PCR. The data were produced by immunoSEQ multiplex PCR, yet TCRdb's version contains in-frame clones alone and is incomplete. The sample shows 30,000 to 40,000 clones, over 60% of them seen only once. This sequence was found in a man aged 40-49 years in good health and CMV-seronegative. Sequenced input: PBMCs. V gene TRBV7-8 combines with J gene TRBJ2-7; 9 bases agree with TRBD1. This CDR3 reads CASSLGQGHEQYF. The CDR3 nucleotides read TGTGCCAGCAGCTTGGGACAGGGCCACGAGCAGTACTTC.